Listed below are T cell receptor beta chains from one sample, sequenced in a study of Ad26.COV2.S vaccination and SARS-CoV-2 variants. Libraries were prepared by immunoSEQ multiplex PCR; TCRdb keeps only in-frame clonotypes and omits some of them. The data show hundreds of thousands of clones, roughly nine tenths seen once. The sample in question was peripheral blood, obtained in a trial of Ad26.COV2.S vaccine versus placebo. The receptors stem from a person aged 18-65 years who received the Ad26.COV2.S COVID-19 vaccine or a placebo. Each CDR3 is given with its conserved first and last residue. The order of the fields is CDR3 DNA, CDR3 protein, J gene, D gene, V gene, clone size. A D gene is named only where the DNA matches it firmly. Clone size is shown for a subset of rows, as once, few, many or a class of expanded clone.

cdr3_nt: TGTGCCAGCAGCTTAGCCAGGGGGCCAAATGAAAAACTGTTTTTT
cdr3_aa: CASSLARGPNEKLFF
j_call: TRBJ1-4
d_call: TRBD1
v_call: TRBV7-6
clone_size: NA

cdr3_nt: TGCGCCAGCAGCCTCTCCGGGGAAGTCGAGCAGTACTTC
cdr3_aa: CASSLSGEVEQYF
j_call: TRBJ2-7
d_call: NA
v_call: TRBV5-1
clone_size: few

cdr3_nt: TGCAGTGCTGGGGAGCCCCAGCATTTT
cdr3_aa: CSAGEPQHF
j_call: TRBJ1-5
d_call: NA
v_call: TRBV20-1
clone_size: NA

cdr3_nt: TGTGCCAGCAGTCGGACAGCCTCCTACGAGCAGTACTTC
cdr3_aa: CASSRTASYEQYF
j_call: TRBJ2-7
d_call: NA
v_call: TRBV6-5
clone_size: once

cdr3_nt: TGTGCCACCAGCGAGACAGGGGATGCGGAGACCCAGTACTTC
cdr3_aa: CATSETGDAETQYF
j_call: TRBJ2-5
d_call: TRBD1
v_call: TRBV15
clone_size: once

cdr3_nt: TGCAGTGCCCGAAGAGCCCATGAGCAGTTCTTC
cdr3_aa: CSARRAHEQFF
j_call: TRBJ2-1
d_call: NA
v_call: TRBV20-1
clone_size: few

cdr3_nt: TGTGCCAGCAGCGCCGGGGGCAGGGGGCGCGACGAGCAGTACTTC
cdr3_aa: CASSAGGRGRDEQYF
j_call: TRBJ2-7
d_call: TRBD1
v_call: TRBV9
clone_size: NA

cdr3_nt: TGCAGCGTTGGGTTTTGGGGGACTGAAGCTTTCTTT
cdr3_aa: CSVGFWGTEAFF
j_call: TRBJ1-1
d_call: NA
v_call: TRBV29-1
clone_size: NA

cdr3_nt: TGTGCCAGCAGAGAGGGGTCAGGAGCGCAGTATTTT
cdr3_aa: CASREGSGAQYF
j_call: TRBJ2-3
d_call: NA
v_call: TRBV2
clone_size: NA

cdr3_nt: TGTGCCACCGCCCGGGACAGGGGAAGCGGCAATGAGCAGTTCTTC
cdr3_aa: CATARDRGSGNEQFF
j_call: TRBJ2-1
d_call: TRBD1
v_call: TRBV10-3
clone_size: NA

cdr3_nt: TGTGCCAGCAGTCCCCCTGGTGAGCAGTTCTTC
cdr3_aa: CASSPPGEQFF
j_call: TRBJ2-1
d_call: NA
v_call: TRBV12-3/TRBV12-4
clone_size: NA

cdr3_nt: TGTGCCATCAGTGAGTGGGGAGGCTACACCTTC
cdr3_aa: CAISEWGGYTF
j_call: TRBJ1-2
d_call: NA
v_call: TRBV10-3
clone_size: NA

cdr3_nt: TGTGCCAGCAGTTACGTCCAAGTTGGGCAGCCCCAGCATTTT
cdr3_aa: CASSYVQVGQPQHF
j_call: TRBJ1-5
d_call: NA
v_call: TRBV6-2/TRBV6-3
clone_size: few

cdr3_nt: TGTGCCATCAGGCCGGGACAGGCCTACAATGAGCAGTTCTTC
cdr3_aa: CAIRPGQAYNEQFF
j_call: TRBJ2-1
d_call: TRBD1
v_call: TRBV10-3
clone_size: NA

cdr3_nt: TGTGCCAGCAGTTACAGACTAGCGGCTAACACCGGGGAGCTGTTTTTT
cdr3_aa: CASSYRLAANTGELFF
j_call: TRBJ2-2
d_call: TRBD2
v_call: TRBV6-2/TRBV6-3
clone_size: NA

cdr3_nt: TGTGCCAGCAGTGAAGGCAAGGTGTGGGGCTTCGAAGAGACCCAGTACTTC
cdr3_aa: CASSEGKVWGFEETQYF
j_call: TRBJ2-5
d_call: NA
v_call: TRBV6-1
clone_size: NA

cdr3_nt: TGTGCCAGCAGAGATCCGATTCCGGGACTAGCGGGCGAGCAGTACTTC
cdr3_aa: CASRDPIPGLAGEQYF
j_call: TRBJ2-7
d_call: TRBD2
v_call: TRBV2
clone_size: NA

cdr3_nt: TGTGCCGTCCCGGGACTAGCGGGAGGGGGCACCGGGGAGCTGTTTTTT
cdr3_aa: CAVPGLAGGGTGELFF
j_call: TRBJ2-2
d_call: TRBD2
v_call: TRBV30
clone_size: NA

cdr3_nt: TGTGCCAGCAGCCTCGACAGGGGGTTGGGGGAGCAGTACTTC
cdr3_aa: CASSLDRGLGEQYF
j_call: TRBJ2-7
d_call: TRBD1
v_call: TRBV11-2
clone_size: NA

cdr3_nt: TGTGCCAGCAGTTACTCTCAGGACAACGACTACGAGCAGTACTTC
cdr3_aa: CASSYSQDNDYEQYF
j_call: TRBJ2-7
d_call: NA
v_call: TRBV6-2/TRBV6-3
clone_size: NA

cdr3_nt: TGCGCCAGCAGCGAGAAAACAGGGGGCGCGACAGGAAACACCATATATTTT
cdr3_aa: CASSEKTGGATGNTIYF
j_call: TRBJ1-3
d_call: TRBD1
v_call: TRBV4-3
clone_size: NA

cdr3_nt: TGTGCCTGGAGTGAGGGCCTTAGCAATCAGCCCCAGCATTTT
cdr3_aa: CAWSEGLSNQPQHF
j_call: TRBJ1-5
d_call: NA
v_call: TRBV30
clone_size: NA

cdr3_nt: TGTGCCAGCAGCTTGGGACAGGGGTTAGCAAAACTGTTTTTT
cdr3_aa: CASSLGQGLAKLFF
j_call: TRBJ1-4
d_call: TRBD1
v_call: TRBV5-8
clone_size: NA

cdr3_nt: TGCGCCAGCAGTCTTGTACTAGCGGGGCCCTACGAGCAGTACTTC
cdr3_aa: CASSLVLAGPYEQYF
j_call: TRBJ2-7
d_call: TRBD2
v_call: TRBV10-2
clone_size: NA

cdr3_nt: TGTGCCAGCACGGGGAGCACCACAGATACGCAGTATTTT
cdr3_aa: CASTGSTTDTQYF
j_call: TRBJ2-3
d_call: NA
v_call: TRBV12-3/TRBV12-4
clone_size: NA

cdr3_nt: TGTGCCAGCAGCAGTAGCGGGAACTCCTACAATGAGCAGTTCTTC
cdr3_aa: CASSSSGNSYNEQFF
j_call: TRBJ2-1
d_call: TRBD2
v_call: TRBV5-6
clone_size: NA

cdr3_nt: TGTGCCAGGGGGGAGGGCCCGGCTGGAAACACCATATATTTT
cdr3_aa: CARGEGPAGNTIYF
j_call: TRBJ1-3
d_call: NA
v_call: TRBV6-5
clone_size: NA

cdr3_nt: TGTGCCAGCAGTTCACAGGGGGGATTCAGCTCCTACGAGCAGTACTTC
cdr3_aa: CASSSQGGFSSYEQYF
j_call: TRBJ2-7
d_call: TRBD1
v_call: TRBV6-5
clone_size: NA

cdr3_nt: TGTGCCACCAGCATCCGGGACAGCCTCTCGGTACTGTTTTTT
cdr3_aa: CATSIRDSLSVLFF
j_call: TRBJ1-4
d_call: TRBD1
v_call: TRBV15
clone_size: NA

cdr3_nt: TGTGCCAGCATCCCCCAGGCCTCTGGTGAGCAGTTCTTC
cdr3_aa: CASIPQASGEQFF
j_call: TRBJ2-1
d_call: NA
v_call: TRBV7-2
clone_size: NA

cdr3_nt: TGCGCCAGCAGCCAAGAGGGACAGGGCCAAGAGACCCAGTACTTC
cdr3_aa: CASSQEGQGQETQYF
j_call: TRBJ2-5
d_call: TRBD1
v_call: TRBV4-3
clone_size: NA

cdr3_nt: TGTGCCAGCAGTCCTCCGGGGGCTAGCAATCAGCCCCAGCATTTT
cdr3_aa: CASSPPGASNQPQHF
j_call: TRBJ1-5
d_call: NA
v_call: TRBV6-6
clone_size: few

cdr3_nt: TGTGCCAGCAGTTACGGTAAGGGGGCGAAACTGTTTTTT
cdr3_aa: CASSYGKGAKLFF
j_call: TRBJ1-4
d_call: TRBD1
v_call: TRBV6-6
clone_size: NA

cdr3_nt: TGTGCCAGCAGCTCCCACCCAGACGGAAACACCATATATTTT
cdr3_aa: CASSSHPDGNTIYF
j_call: TRBJ1-3
d_call: NA
v_call: TRBV7-2
clone_size: NA

cdr3_nt: TGTGCCAGCAGCGATGTGGGAGCCAGCTATGGCTACACCTTC
cdr3_aa: CASSDVGASYGYTF
j_call: TRBJ1-2
d_call: NA
v_call: TRBV7-9
clone_size: NA

cdr3_nt: TGTGCCAGCACTCCTAGCACAGATACGCAGTATTTT
cdr3_aa: CASTPSTDTQYF
j_call: TRBJ2-3
d_call: NA
v_call: TRBV18
clone_size: NA

cdr3_nt: TGTGCCAGCAGCCCGTGGAGCTCCTATAATTCACCCCTCCACTTT
cdr3_aa: CASSPWSSYNSPLHF
j_call: TRBJ1-6
d_call: NA
v_call: TRBV7-8
clone_size: NA

cdr3_nt: TGTGCCAGCAGCCTATCCCTGACTAGCGGGTGGCAGTTCTTC
cdr3_aa: CASSLSLTSGWQFF
j_call: TRBJ2-1
d_call: TRBD2
v_call: TRBV7-2
clone_size: once

cdr3_nt: TGTGCCAGCAGCCAAGATCGGGCTGGACAGGGCGGAAAACTGTTTTTT
cdr3_aa: CASSQDRAGQGGKLFF
j_call: TRBJ1-4
d_call: TRBD1
v_call: TRBV14
clone_size: NA

cdr3_nt: TGCGCCAGCAGCCAAGATACGGGACAGGGGACCCACTACGAGCAGTACTTC
cdr3_aa: CASSQDTGQGTHYEQYF
j_call: TRBJ2-7
d_call: TRBD1
v_call: TRBV4-3
clone_size: few

cdr3_nt: TGTGCCACTCAGGGACAGATGGGGACCCAGTACTTC
cdr3_aa: CATQGQMGTQYF
j_call: TRBJ2-5
d_call: TRBD1
v_call: TRBV12-3/TRBV12-4
clone_size: NA

cdr3_nt: TGCGCCAGCAGCTTGAGAGGGGACTCGACCGGGGAGCTGTTTTTT
cdr3_aa: CASSLRGDSTGELFF
j_call: TRBJ2-2
d_call: NA
v_call: TRBV5-1
clone_size: NA

cdr3_nt: TGTGCCAGCAGCCAAGGACAGGGGGCAGATACGCAGTATTTT
cdr3_aa: CASSQGQGADTQYF
j_call: TRBJ2-3
d_call: TRBD1
v_call: TRBV9
clone_size: NA

cdr3_nt: TGCGCCAGCAGCTTGGTGGACAGATCCTACGAGCAGTACTTC
cdr3_aa: CASSLVDRSYEQYF
j_call: TRBJ2-7
d_call: NA
v_call: TRBV5-1
clone_size: NA

cdr3_nt: TGTGCCAGCAGCCAAGGGGGCATGGGAACTGAAGCTTTCTTT
cdr3_aa: CASSQGGMGTEAFF
j_call: TRBJ1-1
d_call: TRBD1
v_call: TRBV2
clone_size: NA

cdr3_nt: TGCAGCGCCGTAGACCGGGGCTCCTACAATGAGCAGTTCTTC
cdr3_aa: CSAVDRGSYNEQFF
j_call: TRBJ2-1
d_call: NA
v_call: TRBV29-1
clone_size: NA

cdr3_nt: TGCGCCAGCAGTGAGGGCGGGGGATATGGCTACACCTTC
cdr3_aa: CASSEGGGYGYTF
j_call: TRBJ1-2
d_call: NA
v_call: TRBV10-2
clone_size: NA

cdr3_nt: TGTGCCTTCTCGGTTGCCGGCGGTTCACCCCTCCACTTT
cdr3_aa: CAFSVAGGSPLHF
j_call: TRBJ1-6
d_call: NA
v_call: TRBV10-3
clone_size: NA

cdr3_nt: TGCAGCATAGCCGATGACTATAATTCACCCCTCCACTTT
cdr3_aa: CSIADDYNSPLHF
j_call: TRBJ1-6
d_call: NA
v_call: TRBV29-1
clone_size: NA

cdr3_nt: TGTGCCACCGTGACTAGCGGCAGCTACGAGCAGTACTTC
cdr3_aa: CATVTSGSYEQYF
j_call: TRBJ2-7
d_call: TRBD2
v_call: TRBV6-5
clone_size: few

cdr3_nt: TGTGCCAGCAGTTACGGGGGGCAGAGGGAGCAGTACTTC
cdr3_aa: CASSYGGQREQYF
j_call: TRBJ2-7
d_call: NA
v_call: TRBV6-2/TRBV6-3
clone_size: NA

cdr3_nt: TGTGCCAGCAGTCTCAGGACAGATAACTATGGCTACACCTTC
cdr3_aa: CASSLRTDNYGYTF
j_call: TRBJ1-2
d_call: NA
v_call: TRBV6-5
clone_size: NA

cdr3_nt: TGTGCCAGTAGTCCTCGACAGGGCTTGGCCCAGTACTTC
cdr3_aa: CASSPRQGLAQYF
j_call: TRBJ2-5
d_call: TRBD1
v_call: TRBV19
clone_size: NA

cdr3_nt: TGTGCCACCAGCAGAGAAGGGGGGAGTACGCAGTATTTT
cdr3_aa: CATSREGGSTQYF
j_call: TRBJ2-3
d_call: NA
v_call: TRBV15
clone_size: NA

cdr3_nt: TGTGCCACCAGTGATTCCGGGACAGGGAATGAGCAGTTCTTC
cdr3_aa: CATSDSGTGNEQFF
j_call: TRBJ2-1
d_call: TRBD1
v_call: TRBV24-1
clone_size: NA

cdr3_nt: TGTGCCAGCTCACATGGGGAGGGGTGGAACGAGCAGTACTTC
cdr3_aa: CASSHGEGWNEQYF
j_call: TRBJ2-7
d_call: TRBD2
v_call: TRBV18
clone_size: many

cdr3_nt: TGTGCCAGCTCCCCGGACTTATCGAACACTGAAGCTTTCTTT
cdr3_aa: CASSPDLSNTEAFF
j_call: TRBJ1-1
d_call: NA
v_call: TRBV18
clone_size: NA

cdr3_nt: TGCGCCAGCAGCTTGGGCCAGGCCTCTGGAAACACCATATATTTT
cdr3_aa: CASSLGQASGNTIYF
j_call: TRBJ1-3
d_call: NA
v_call: TRBV5-1
clone_size: NA

cdr3_nt: TGTGCCAGTAGCCCCGACAGGGCTAACTATGGCTACACCTTC
cdr3_aa: CASSPDRANYGYTF
j_call: TRBJ1-2
d_call: TRBD1
v_call: TRBV19
clone_size: NA